Presented here are 22 T cell receptor beta chains from one specimen sequenced in a study of blood T cell repertoires in COVID-19. Generated by immunoSEQ multiplex PCR, the TCRdb table keeps only in-frame clones and is missing some. The data show about 250,000 clones, with 80% to 90% seen just once and over 1.5% held by the top ten. Sequencing was carried out using PBMCs or T cells enriched from blood (not recorded which). The source of these receptors is a man in his forties who had recovered from COVID-19.

The chain links TRBV3-1 (or the pseudogene TRBV3-2) to TRBJ1-6; D is ambiguous. The CDR3 has 16 residues. The V gene's germline CDR1 is LGHDT and CDR2 YNNKEL (reference sequence). Deletions cut 0 bases from V and 9 bases from J, with 15 bases between. The CDR3 is CASSQEVRGSGSPLHF. For the CDR3, the DNA is TGTGCCAGCAGCCAAGAGGTCCGGGGTTCCGGTTCACCCCTCCACTTT.

A single count supports this clone. The gene calls are TRBV6-2 or TRBV6-3 and TRBJ2-1, with D possibly being TRBD1 (6 bases). The CDR3 spans 16 residues. Germline values: CDR1 MNHEY, CDR2 SVGEGT. Trimming shortened V by 5 bases and J by 0 bases, and 14 bases separated the two germline ends. CDR3 DNA: TGTGCCAGCAGTCCCGTGACGGACAGCTCCTACAATGAGCAGTTCTTC. This gives the protein CASSPVTDSSYNEQFF.

This chain links TRBV27 with TRBJ1-6; D possibly corresponds to TRBD1 (6 bases). Trimming left V 2 bases short and J 10 bases short, with 15 bases between. The CDR3 spans 15 residues. Looked up from germline, CDR1 is MNHEY and CDR2 is SMNVEV (reference sequence). The chain's CDR3 is CASSLEGGDISPLHF. The CDR3 DNA reads as TGTGCCAGCAGTTTAGAAGGGGGGGATATATCACCCCTCCACTTT.

This clone has more than one count but fewer than ten. V and J are TRBV3-1 (or the pseudogene TRBV3-2) and TRBJ1-3; weak D call: TRBD1 (5 bases). CDR1 is LGHDT and CDR2 is YNNKEL in the germline V gene (reference sequence). Trimming removed 3 bases from V and 7 bases from J, with 7 bases in between. The length of the CDR3 is 12 residues. The DNA for the CDR3 is TGTGCCAGCAGCCATGGGGGGAACACCATATATTTT. Translating it yields CASSHGGNTIYF.

The V gene is TRBV25-1, the J gene TRBJ1-2; TRBD1 agrees at 8 bases. CDR3 length: 17 amino acids. Germline V gene sequence: CDR1 MGHDK, CDR2 SYGVNS. V lost 3 bases, J lost 4 bases, and 13 bases stayed unmatched. The CDR3 nucleotides read TGTGCCAGCAGTGAGGGGACAGGTTTACAGGGATTCTATGGCTACACCTTC. Encoded protein: CASSEGTGLQGFYGYTF.

This sequence joins TRBV4-1 and TRBJ2-1, with TRBD2 matching 10 bases. The germline CDR1 and CDR2 sequences are MGHRA and YSYEKL. The CDR3 spans 17 residues. V was pared by 1 base and J by 8 bases, with 11 bases of the junction left unmatched. The CDR3 DNA is TGCGCCAGCAGCCAAGGCTTGGGCCAGCGGGAGGGCCATGAGCAGTTCTTC. The encoded protein is CASSQGLGQREGHEQFF.

The V and J genes are TRBV30 and TRBJ2-2; 8 bases map to TRBD2. CDR3 length: 14 residues. Trimming removed 7 bases from V and 2 bases from J; junction bases left unmatched: 6. Per germline, CDR1 GTSNPN and CDR2 SVGIG (reference sequence). The CDR3 is CASTGGPNTGELFF. DNA for the CDR3: TGTGCCTCCACGGGGGGGCCCAACACCGGGGAGCTGTTTTTT.

J is TRBJ2-3 and V is TRBV15; the D gene is possibly TRBD1 (7 bases). V lost 5 bases to trimming and J lost 4 bases, with 13 bases between them. The V gene's germline CDR1 is LNHNV and CDR2 YYDKDF (reference sequence). CDR3 length: 14 residues. CDR3 residues: CATSGGTVPDTQYF. CDR3 coding DNA: TGTGCCACCAGCGGCGGGACAGTCCCAGATACGCAGTATTTT.

The V and J genes are TRBV7-3 and TRBJ2-1; 11 nucleotides agree with TRBD2. The germline V gene has CDR1 SGHTA and CDR2 FQGTGA. The V segment lost 5 bases and the J segment 7 bases; nucleotides outside the gene matches: 7. The CDR3 runs to 15 residues. The CDR3 nucleotides read TGTGCCAGCAGCCCAAACCTAGCGGGGGGTAATGAGCAGTTCTTC. This sequence encodes CASSPNLAGGNEQFF.

J is TRBJ1-4 and V is TRBV6-5, with a possible D match to TRBD1 (6 bases). Looked up from germline, CDR1 is MNHEY and CDR2 is SVGAGI. Between the trimmed V and J ends, which lost 0 bases and 8 bases, there was a span of 16 bases. There are 16 residues in the CDR3. CDR3 nucleotide sequence: TGTGCCAGCAGTTACTCGATAGGGGGGGCCGGGGAAAAACTGTTTTTT. Amino acid sequence: CASSYSIGGAGEKLFF.

The V and J genes are TRBV4-1 and TRBJ2-1, with TRBD2 matching 11 bases. The CDR3 totals 16 residues. With V trimmed by 3 bases and J by 3 bases, 4 bases remained unmatched. Germline lookup yields CDR1 MGHRA and CDR2 YSYEKL. The CDR3 sequence is CASSHPTSGNYNEQFF. In DNA, the CDR3 is TGCGCCAGCAGCCACCCGACTAGCGGGAACTACAATGAGCAGTTCTTC.

The rearrangement links TRBV19 to TRBJ2-1; 7 bases match TRBD2. Germline CDR1 reads LNHDA; CDR2 reads SQIVND (reference sequence). The CDR3 loop spans 13 amino acids. Germline trimming cut 4 bases from V and 9 bases from J; bases unmatched to any gene: 6. CDR3 in amino acids: CASSNPSGGEQFF. The DNA of the CDR3 is TGTGCCAGTAGTAACCCTTCGGGGGGTGAGCAGTTCTTC.

This clone appeared many times. This chain connects TRBV3-1 (or the pseudogene TRBV3-2) to TRBJ2-5; D is perhaps TRBD2 (5 bases). Trimming removed 1 base at V and 1 base at J, with 10 bases between. Germline assignment: CDR1 LGHDT and CDR2 YNNKEL (reference sequence). There are 15 residues in the CDR3. The CDR3 spells CASSQGGRGQETQYF. Written as DNA, the CDR3 is TGTGCCAGCAGCCAAGGAGGACGGGGCCAAGAGACCCAGTACTTC.

This clone was picked up one time. The V call is TRBV3-1 (or the pseudogene TRBV3-2), the J call TRBJ1-2; D gene unclear. The V end lost 4 bases, the J end lost 8 bases, and 14 bases lay between the germline ends. Germline V lookup: CDR1 LGHDT, CDR2 YNNKEL (reference sequence). This CDR3 region has 13 residues. CDR3 protein: CASSPRPREGYTF. The CDR3 coding sequence is TGTGCCAGCAGCCCCAGGCCGCGGGAGGGCTACACCTTC.

V gene TRBV27 combines with J gene TRBJ2-1; 10 bases align to TRBD2. V shed 6 bases, J shed 6 bases, and the junction held 11 bases outside the gene matches. This CDR3 is 16 amino acids long. Germline values: CDR1 MNHEY, CDR2 SMNVEV (reference sequence). CDR3: CASRAIGLAELNEQFF. Written as DNA, the CDR3 is TGTGCCAGCAGGGCCATCGGACTAGCGGAACTCAATGAGCAGTTCTTC.

This clone was observed once. The V gene is TRBV2, the J gene TRBJ2-7; no firm D call. CDR3 length: 11 amino acids. Germline V gene lookup returns CDR1 SNHLY and CDR2 FYNNEI. V was pared by 5 bases and J by 4 bases, with 6 bases between. DNA for the CDR3: TGTGCCAGCAGTTGGGCATACGAGCAGTACTTC. Translated: CASSWAYEQYF.

This chain links TRBV3-1 (or the pseudogene TRBV3-2) with TRBJ2-7; TRBD2 might be the D (6 bases). This CDR3 is 14 amino acids long. The germline gives CDR1 LGHDT, CDR2 YNNKEL (reference sequence). With 1 base removed from V and 7 bases from J, the gap between germline ends came to 14 bases. Here the CDR3 reads CASSQVASAGEQYF. The CDR3 region has the DNA TGTGCCAGCAGCCAAGTCGCTAGCGCGGGGGAGCAGTACTTC.

This rearrangement joins TRBV6-5 to TRBJ2-2; 7 nucleotides match TRBD2. The CDR3 runs to 15 residues. V lost 5 bases and J lost 1; bases outside the gene matches: 4. Germline CDR1 MNHEY, CDR2 SVGAGI. CDR3 sequence reads: CASSQTGGNTGELFF. The CDR3 DNA sequence: TGTGCCAGCAGTCAGACGGGAGGGAACACCGGGGAGCTGTTTTTT.

The chain employs TRBV4-3 and TRBJ1-4; D unresolved. V gave up 4 bases and J gave up 4 bases, with 13 bases separating them. Looked up from germline, CDR1 is LGHNA and CDR2 is YSLEER. CDR3 length: 15 residues. CDR3 sequence (DNA): TGCGCCAGCAGCCCCTTAGGAGGAAATAATGAAAAACTGTTTTTT. It codes for CASSPLGGNNEKLFF.

The chain links TRBV4-2 to TRBJ2-3, with D perhaps matching TRBD1 (6 bases). The CDR3 sequence is 15 residues long. Germline values: CDR1 LGHNA, CDR2 YNFKEQ. Between the trimmed V and J ends, which lost 2 bases and 6 bases, there was a span of 15 bases. CDR3: CASSQSAQGVDTQYF. CDR3 sequence (DNA): TGTGCCAGCAGCCAAAGCGCACAGGGTGTTGATACGCAGTATTTT.

In nucleotides, the CDR3 is TGTGCCAGCAGCTCTATACTAGCGGACACAGATACGCAGTATTTT. Amino acid sequence: CASSSILADTDTQYF. J is TRBJ2-3 and V is TRBV7-3; 8 positions match TRBD2. The CDR3 is 15 residues long. V was clipped by 4 bases and J by 2 bases; unmatched bases: 5. The germline V gene encodes CDR1 SGHTA and CDR2 FQGTGA.

The CDR3 protein is CAWSRGQGMDTQYF. The CDR3 DNA reads TGTGCCTGGAGTAGGGGACAGGGGATGGATACGCAGTATTTT. V usage is TRBV30 and J usage is TRBJ2-3; 10 nucleotides agree with TRBD1. The CDR3 sequence is 14 residues long. Per germline, CDR1 GTSNPN and CDR2 SVGIG (reference sequence). Losses at the gene ends were 2 bases for V and 6 bases for J; bases not matched to a gene: 5.